Presented here are 9 T cell receptor beta chains from one specimen sequenced in a study of regulatory T cells in long-lasting Graves disease. PBMC RNA served as the TCR library source. TCRdb re-called the reads through MiXCR, storing one row per CDR3 protein. The sample gives 1,800 or so distinct CDR3 sequences, approximately 57% of which show up once; 6.9% is in the top ten. The source was peripheral blood mononuclear cells (PBMCs), collected with antithyroid drug treatment, in newly diagnosed or persistent Graves disease (not recorded which). These receptors were obtained from a human donor with Graves disease.

This clonotype has just a few counts. The rearrangement uses TRBV5-6 and TRBJ1-5; 10 positions agree with TRBD1. CDR1 and CDR2 (germline): SGHDT, YYEEEE. The CDR3 is made up of 16 amino acids. With V trimmed by 4 bases and J by 4 bases, 8 bases remained unmatched. The CDR3, as DNA: TGTGCCAGCAGCGCCGGGACAGGGGCCCGAAATCAGCCCCAGCATTTT. It translates to CASSAGTGARNQPQHF.

This chain uses TRBV28 with TRBJ2-5; D unclear. Germline CDR1 reads MDHEN; CDR2 reads SYDVKM. The CDR3 is 11 amino acids. Between the trimmed V and J ends, which lost 5 bases and 3 bases, there was a span of 4 bases. DNA of the CDR3: TGTGCCAGCAGTCCAAAAGAGACCCAGTACTTC. Its protein product is CASSPKETQYF. Looking up the rest from reference TRBV28 and TRBJ2-5 gives the full variable domain: DVKVTQSSRYLVKRTGEKVFLECVQDMDHENMFWYRQDPGLGLRLIYFSYDVKMKEKGDIPEGYSVSREKKERFSLILESASTNQTSMYLCASSPKETQYFGPGTRLLVL.

J is TRBJ2-7 and V is TRBV4-1; D gene uncertain. This CDR3 is 12 amino acids long. V was cut by 0 bases and J by 3 bases, with 3 bases left in between. CDR1 and CDR2 (germline): MGHRA, YSYEKL. Here the CDR3 reads CASSQDGYEQYF. CDR3 DNA: TGCGCCAGCAGCCAAGATGGCTACGAGCAGTACTTC.

This clonotype was seen a single time. This chain uses TRBV23-1 with TRBJ2-1; 9 nucleotides agree with TRBD1. TRBV23-1 carries the ORF label, with uncertain function. The CDR3 covers 17 residues. V shed 4 bases, J shed 8 bases, and the junction held 15 bases outside the gene matches. For the CDR3, the DNA is TGCGCCAGCAGTCGAATAGCCGGGGACAGGGAGTGTTATGAGCAGTTCTTC. Its translation is CASSRIAGDRECYEQFF.

J is TRBJ2-3 and V is TRBV21-1. TRBV21-1 is marked as a pseudogene. The length of the CDR3 is 13 residues. The CDR3 sequence: CASSKEAFDTQYF. The CDR3 DNA follows: TGTGCCAGCAGCAAAGAGGCCTTCGACACGCAGTATTTT.

This clonotype was counted a few times. The chain is built from TRBV12-3 or TRBV12-4 and TRBJ2-1; D might be TRBD1 or TRBD2, each matching 5 bases. V lost 5 bases and J 15 bases, leaving 17 bases between the germline ends. This CDR3 has 12 residues. Here the CDR3 reads CASSGDAPARFF. CDR3 nucleotide sequence: TGTGCCAGCAGTGGGGACGCACCCGCGAGGTTCTTC.

The J gene is TRBJ1-2, the V gene TRBV6-5; D is undetermined. Germline CDR1 is MNHEY and CDR2 is SVGAGI. V lost 2 bases and J 4 bases, leaving 14 bases between the germline ends. The CDR3 is 15 residues long. The CDR3 is CASSYGRDMPYGYTF. CDR3 nucleotides: TGTGCCAGCAGTTACGGAAGAGATATGCCCTATGGCTACACCTTC.

The chain links TRBV2 to TRBJ1-3; unclear D gene. This CDR3 is built from 14 residues. V shed 7 bases and J shed 2 bases, with 12 bases lying between them. The germline CDR1 and CDR2 sequences are SNHLY and FYNNEI. In nucleotides, the CDR3 is TGTGCCAGCATGAACCTAGGAGCTGGAAACACCATATATTTT. Protein product: CASMNLGAGNTIYF. The variable domain in full, completed from reference TRBV2 and TRBJ1-3, reads EPEVTQTPSHQVTQMGQEVILRCVPISNHLYFYWYRQILGQKVEFLVSFYNNEISEKSEIFDDQFSVERPDGSNFTLKIRSTKLEDSAMYFCASMNLGAGNTIYFGEGSWLTVV.

This clonotype appeared a few times. The rearrangement uses TRBV10-2 and TRBJ2-3; D ambiguous. The CDR3 spans 13 residues. V was clipped by 8 bases and J by 2 bases, with 11 bases between them. Per germline, CDR1 WSHSY and CDR2 SAAADI. The CDR3 region has the DNA TGCGCCAGCTGCTCACGGAACACAGATACGCAGTATTTT. Its translation: CASCSRNTDTQYF.